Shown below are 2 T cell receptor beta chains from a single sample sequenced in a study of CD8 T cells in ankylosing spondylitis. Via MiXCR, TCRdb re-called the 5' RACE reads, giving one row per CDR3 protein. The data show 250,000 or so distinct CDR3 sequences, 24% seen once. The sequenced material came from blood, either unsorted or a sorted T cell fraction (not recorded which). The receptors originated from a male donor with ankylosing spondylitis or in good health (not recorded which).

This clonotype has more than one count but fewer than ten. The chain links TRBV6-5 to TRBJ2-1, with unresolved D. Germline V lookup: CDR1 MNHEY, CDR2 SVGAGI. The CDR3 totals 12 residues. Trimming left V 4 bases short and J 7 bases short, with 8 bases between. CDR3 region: CASSSMANEQFF. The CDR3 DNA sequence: TGTGCCAGCAGTTCCATGGCTAATGAGCAGTTCTTC.

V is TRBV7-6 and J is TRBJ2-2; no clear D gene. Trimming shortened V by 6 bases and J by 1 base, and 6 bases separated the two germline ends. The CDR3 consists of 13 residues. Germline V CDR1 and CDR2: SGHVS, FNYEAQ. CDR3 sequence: CASSSWNTGELFF. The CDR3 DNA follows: TGTGCCAGCAGTTCATGGAACACCGGGGAGCTGTTTTTT.